What follows describes a single T cell receptor beta chain. Its cognate antigen is unknown. This entry is derived from a study of T-cell reconstitution after alpha-beta-depleted transplantation in children. A library of TCRbeta sequences, prepared with unique molecular identifiers, was generated. TCRdb ran MiXCR on the PCR reads and lists one entry per CDR3 protein. Of 250,000 to 400,000 distinct CDR3 sequences listed, over 20% are singletons. Study results and caveats: Surviving recipient T cells and thymic progenitors underlay high day-60 TCRbeta diversity in some patients. Counts and diversity of T cells one year after transplant came mostly from newly produced T cells. As was reported, about two months after transplant, alpha-beta T cells came from several hundred expanded graft clones.

The CDR3 length is 18 residues. Germline-derived CDR1 and CDR2 are SGHKS and YYEKEE (reference sequence). The junction had 9 bases not matched to a gene; V was cut back by 6 bases and J by 0 bases. The material was PBMCs, mostly from graft donor cells, obtained 180 days after TCRalphabeta/CD19-depleted stem cell transplant. The TCR originated in a male patient between 5 and 17 years old who had a stem cell transplant for acute lymphoblastic leukemia, so the T cells may come from the graft donor. The chain joins TRBV5-5 to TRBJ2-5; 15 bases align to TRBD2. The CDR3 coding sequence is TGTGCCAGCATCGACCCCGGGACTAGCGGGAGGCACCAAGAGACCCAGTACTTC. Amino acids: CASIDPGTSGRHQETQYF.